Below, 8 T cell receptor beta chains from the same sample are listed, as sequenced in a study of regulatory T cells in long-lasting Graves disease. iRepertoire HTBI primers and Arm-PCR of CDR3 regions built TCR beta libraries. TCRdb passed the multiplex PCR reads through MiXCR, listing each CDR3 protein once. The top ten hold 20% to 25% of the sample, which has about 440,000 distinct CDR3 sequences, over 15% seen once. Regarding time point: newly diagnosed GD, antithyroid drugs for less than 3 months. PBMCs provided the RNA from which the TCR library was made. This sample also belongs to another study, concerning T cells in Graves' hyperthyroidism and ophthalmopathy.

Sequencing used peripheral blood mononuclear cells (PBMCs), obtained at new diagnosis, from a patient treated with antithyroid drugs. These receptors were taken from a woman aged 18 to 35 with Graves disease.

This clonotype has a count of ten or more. CDR3: CASSPREGPTDTQYF. CDR3 in DNA: TGTGCCAGCAGCCCCAGGGAGGGCCCCACAGATACGCAGTATTTT. V gene TRBV7-3 combines with J gene TRBJ2-3, with TRBD2 identical over 7 bases. The CDR3 spans 15 residues. The germline V gene has CDR1 SGHTA and CDR2 FQGTGA. V dropped 5 bases and J dropped 2; count of bases not matched to a gene: 7.

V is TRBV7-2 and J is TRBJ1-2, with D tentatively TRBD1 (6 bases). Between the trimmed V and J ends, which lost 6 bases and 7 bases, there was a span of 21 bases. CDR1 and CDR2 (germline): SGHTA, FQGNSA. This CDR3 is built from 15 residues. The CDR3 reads CASSARDTPWTGYTF. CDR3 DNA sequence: TGTGCCAGCAGTGCCCGGGACACCCCTTGGACTGGCTACACCTTC.

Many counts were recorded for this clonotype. This CDR3 reads CASSVVSGLYEQYF. CDR3 DNA sequence: TGTGCCAGCAGTGTAGTTTCCGGACTATACGAGCAGTACTTC. This chain joins TRBV2 and TRBJ2-7; D possibly corresponds to TRBD2 (6 bases). CDR3 size: 14 residues. Germline CDR1 SNHLY, CDR2 FYNNEI. V lost 4 bases and J 4 bases, leaving 14 bases between the germline ends.

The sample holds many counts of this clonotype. The CDR3 sequence is CAISDLTSGRGYEQYF. DNA of the CDR3: TGTGCCATCAGTGACCTTACTAGCGGGAGAGGGTACGAGCAGTACTTC. The V call is TRBV10-3, the J call TRBJ2-7; 11 bases agree with TRBD2. Germline values: CDR1 ENHRY, CDR2 SYGVKD. Unmatched junction bases numbered 8, after V lost 3 bases and J lost 4 bases. CDR3 length equals 16 residues.

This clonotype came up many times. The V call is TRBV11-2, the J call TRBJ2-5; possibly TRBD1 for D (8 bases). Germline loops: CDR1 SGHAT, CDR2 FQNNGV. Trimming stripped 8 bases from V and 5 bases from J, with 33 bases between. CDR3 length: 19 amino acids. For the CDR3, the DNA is TGTGCCAGCTCTGGACAGGGTTGGCAGCGGGACCGGCGGGGGGAGACCCAGTACTTC. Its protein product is CASSGQGWQRDRRGETQYF. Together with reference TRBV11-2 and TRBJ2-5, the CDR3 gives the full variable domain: EAGVAQSPRYKIIEKRQSVAFWCNPISGHATLYWYQQILGQGPKLLIQFQNNGVVDDSQLPKDRFSAERLKGVDSTLKIQPAKLEDSAVYLCASSGQGWQRDRRGETQYFGPGTRLLVL.

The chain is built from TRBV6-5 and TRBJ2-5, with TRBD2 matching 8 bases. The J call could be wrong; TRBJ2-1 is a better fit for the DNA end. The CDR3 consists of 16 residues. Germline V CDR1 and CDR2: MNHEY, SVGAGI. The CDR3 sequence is CASSYPLREVQDEQFF. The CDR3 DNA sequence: TGTGCCAGCAGTTACCCATTGCGGGAGGTTCAAGATGAGCAGTTCTTC.

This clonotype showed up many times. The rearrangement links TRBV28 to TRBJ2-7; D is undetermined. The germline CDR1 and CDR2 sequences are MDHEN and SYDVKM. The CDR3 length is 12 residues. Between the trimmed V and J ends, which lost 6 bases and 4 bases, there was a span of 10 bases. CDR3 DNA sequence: TGTGCCAGCAGCCTCCTTAGGTACGAGCAGTACTTC. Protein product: CASSLLRYEQYF.

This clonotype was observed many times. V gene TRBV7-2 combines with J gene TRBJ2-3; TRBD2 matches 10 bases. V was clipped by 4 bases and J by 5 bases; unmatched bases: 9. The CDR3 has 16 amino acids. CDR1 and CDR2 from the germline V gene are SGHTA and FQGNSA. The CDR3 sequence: CASSSLAGESQDTQYF. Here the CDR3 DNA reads TGTGCCAGCAGCTCCCTAGCGGGAGAGAGTCAAGATACGCAGTATTTT.